One and the same sample provided the 29 T cell receptor beta chains below, sequenced in a study of blood T cell repertoires in COVID-19. Using immunoSEQ multiplex PCR, the repertoire was profiled, and TCRdb retains in-frame clones only, with some absent. The sample lists 150,000 to 200,000 clones; 86% were seen once. Input material: peripheral blood. The receptors derive from a woman aged 60-75 years with COVID-19, enrolled during active disease.

The V and J genes are TRBV6-2 or TRBV6-3 and TRBJ2-1, with a tentative D call TRBD1 (5 bases). Trimming stripped 2 bases from V and 0 bases from J, with 23 bases between. CDR1 and CDR2 (germline): MNHEY, SVGEGT. This CDR3 is built from 20 residues. CDR3 loop: CASSYDGRRVLRPSYNEQFF. DNA of the CDR3: TGTGCCAGCAGTTACGACGGTCGCAGGGTCCTAAGACCCTCCTACAATGAGCAGTTCTTC.

The J gene is TRBJ1-5, the V gene TRBV5-6; TRBD1 aligns across 10 bases. The CDR3 is 15 amino acids. Germline V gene sequence: CDR1 SGHDT, CDR2 YYEEEE. Trimming cost V 4 bases and J 6 bases; bases outside gene matches: 7. CDR3 residues: CASSLGTGVGQPQHF. DNA for the CDR3: TGTGCCAGCAGCCTCGGGACAGGGGTAGGTCAGCCCCAGCATTTT.

V gene TRBV6-2 or TRBV6-3 combines with J gene TRBJ2-5; D is possibly TRBD1 (5 bases). The V gene lost 3 bases and the J gene lost 1 base, with 9 bases spanning the gap. Germline V CDR1 and CDR2: MNHEY, SVGEGT. The CDR3 length is 14 residues. CDR3 sequence (DNA): TGTGCCAGCAGTTATGACAGACTCCAAGAGACCCAGTACTTC. Translating it yields CASSYDRLQETQYF.

The chain recombines TRBV5-3 with TRBJ2-7, with a possible D match to TRBD1 (5 bases). TRBV5-3 is given ORF status, its function remaining uncertain. Trimming took 10 bases from V and 1 from J, leaving 18 bases between them. This CDR3 contains 14 residues. CDR3 region: CAGSGLLSSYEQYF. In nucleotides, the CDR3 is TGTGCCGGCTCAGGGTTGTTGTCTTCCTACGAGCAGTACTTC.

The chain has TRBV28 and TRBJ1-2; the D is unclear. Trimming left V 2 bases short and J 4 bases short, with 14 bases between. CDR1 and CDR2 (germline): MDHEN, SYDVKM. The length of the CDR3 is 15 residues. The CDR3 sequence: CASSLVDGSIYGYTF. CDR3 coding DNA: TGTGCCAGCAGTTTAGTCGACGGGTCTATCTATGGCTACACCTTC.

This clone was recorded only once. The chain combines TRBV2 with TRBJ1-6, with D unresolved. Trimming pared 2 bases from V and 7 bases from J, leaving 12 bases between. The germline V gene encodes CDR1 SNHLY and CDR2 FYNNEI. CDR3 size: 15 residues. The CDR3 reads CASSERRGFNSPLHF. Written as DNA, the CDR3 is TGTGCCAGCAGTGAACGGCGGGGATTCAATTCACCCCTCCACTTT.

The chain links TRBV2 to TRBJ1-5; D gene uncertain. The CDR3 is made up of 15 amino acids. Germline assignment: CDR1 SNHLY and CDR2 FYNNEI. V gave up 4 bases and J gave up 0 bases, with 10 bases separating them. The CDR3 spells CASSARQTSNQPQHF. CDR3 DNA: TGTGCCAGCAGTGCTAGGCAGACTAGCAATCAGCCCCAGCATTTT.

The chain has TRBV9 and TRBJ2-1; 11 bases agree with TRBD2. Trimming removed 3 bases from V and 6 bases from J; junction bases left unmatched: 8. There are 16 residues in the CDR3. Germline values: CDR1 SGDLS, CDR2 YYNGEE. The CDR3 DNA is TGTGCCAGCAGCGCCCGACTAGCGGGACGCCTCAATGAGCAGTTCTTC. Its translation: CASSARLAGRLNEQFF. The variable domain in full, completed from reference TRBV9 and TRBJ2-1, reads DSGVTQTPKHLITATGQRVTLRCSPRSGDLSVYWYQQSLDQGLQFLIQYYNGEERAKGNILERFSAQQFPDLHSELNLSSLELGDSALYFCASSARLAGRLNEQFFGPGTRLTVL.

V usage is TRBV24-1 and J usage is TRBJ2-5; 9 nucleotides align to TRBD2. Per the germline V gene, CDR1 is KGHDR and CDR2 is SFDVKD. With V trimmed by 7 bases and J by 1 base, 3 bases remained unmatched. This CDR3 has 14 residues. The CDR3 here is CATSPSGVQETQYF. CDR3 in DNA: TGTGCCACCAGCCCTAGCGGGGTCCAAGAGACCCAGTACTTC.

The chain is built from TRBV2 and TRBJ1-5; 7 bases agree with TRBD1. Germline V gene data show CDR1 as SNHLY and CDR2 as FYNNEI. Trimming at V came to 6 bases and at J to 2 bases, leaving 4 bases not matched to a gene. The CDR3 is 14 amino acids. CDR3 region: CASSAGGGNQPQHF. The DNA of the CDR3 is TGTGCCAGCAGCGCAGGGGGTGGCAATCAGCCCCAGCATTTT. The full variable domain, rest sourced from reference TRBV2 and TRBJ1-5, is EPEVTQTPSHQVTQMGQEVILRCVPISNHLYFYWYRQILGQKVEFLVSFYNNEISEKSEIFDDQFSVERPDGSNFTLKIRSTKLEDSAMYFCASSAGGGNQPQHFGDGTRLSIL.

This chain joins TRBV21-1 and TRBJ1-5. TRBV21-1 is a listed pseudogene. CDR3 length: 19 amino acids. DNA of the CDR3: TGTGCCAGCTCAAGGGGGGGGGTAAACCCGATTTATAGCAATCAGCCCCAGCATTTT. Protein: CASSRGGVNPIYSNQPQHF.

This clone occurred once. The chain employs TRBV9 and TRBJ2-1; 16 bases map to TRBD2. This CDR3 spans 17 amino acids. With 2 bases clipped from V and 8 bases from J, the junction kept 7 bases outside the gene matches. The germline V gene encodes CDR1 SGDLS and CDR2 YYNGEE. As DNA, the CDR3 is TGTGCCAGCAGCGTGGGGACTAGCGGGAGGGCCAGGTATGAGCAGTTCTTC. Translation: CASSVGTSGRARYEQFF. The full variable domain, completed using reference TRBV9 and TRBJ2-1, is DSGVTQTPKHLITATGQRVTLRCSPRSGDLSVYWYQQSLDQGLQFLIQYYNGEERAKGNILERFSAQQFPDLHSELNLSSLELGDSALYFCASSVGTSGRARYEQFFGPGTRLTVL.

The rearrangement uses TRBV9 and TRBJ2-2; 7 positions agree with TRBD1. V lost 4 bases to trimming and J lost 4 bases; unmatched junction nucleotides: 7. The length of the CDR3 is 15 residues. In germline, CDR1 is SGDLS, CDR2 YYNGEE. The CDR3 coding sequence is TGTGCCAGCAGCCCCCGGACAGGAGGCACCGGGGAGCTGTTTTTT. Its translation is CASSPRTGGTGELFF.

CDR3 bases: TGTGCCAGCAGCCGCCGGACTAGCGGATACAATGAGCAGTTCTTC. Amino acids: CASSRRTSGYNEQFF. V gene TRBV11-1 combines with J gene TRBJ2-1; 10 bases are shared with TRBD2. Germline V gene sequence: CDR1 SGHAT, CDR2 FQDESV (reference sequence). The CDR3 totals 15 residues. Trimming removed 5 bases from V and 4 bases from J; junction bases left unmatched: 5.

This clone was seen more than once but under ten times. The J gene is TRBJ2-4, the V gene TRBV23-1; a weak D match, TRBD2 (6 bases). TRBV23-1 carries the ORF label, with uncertain function. V was cut by 3 bases and J by 1 base, with 16 bases left in between. The CDR3 has 17 amino acids. The CDR3, as DNA: TGCGCCAGCAGTCACCTCGATCGGGAGTTCGCCAAAAACATTCAGTACTTC. Translated, it gives CASSHLDREFAKNIQYF.

This chain joins TRBV28 and TRBJ1-2, with 8 bases that match TRBD1. V lost 5 bases, J lost 3 bases, and 17 bases stayed unmatched. This CDR3 contains 18 residues. CDR1 is MDHEN and CDR2 is SYDVKM in the germline V gene. CDR3 loop: CASSPSRWAGGTDYGYTF. The CDR3 DNA follows: TGTGCCAGCAGTCCTTCGAGGTGGGCAGGGGGCACAGACTATGGCTACACCTTC.

In DNA form, the CDR3 reads TGTGCCAGCAGTCGACAGGGCCCCTACGATGGGCAGTACTTC. It yields the protein CASSRQGPYDGQYF. This chain links TRBV6-5 with TRBJ2-7; 7 nucleotides agree with TRBD1. This CDR3 region has 14 residues. From germline, CDR1 is MNHEY and CDR2 SVGAGI. V lost 5 bases to trimming and J lost 9 bases; unmatched junction nucleotides: 13.

This chain joins TRBV5-1 and TRBJ2-1, with 7 bases aligning to TRBD2. CDR1 and CDR2 (germline): SGHRS, YFSETQ. The CDR3 has 17 residues. Unmatched junction bases numbered 12, after V lost 0 bases and J lost 6 bases. CDR3 bases: TGCGCCAGCAGCTTGGGTCTTCCAGCGGGACGACCCAATGAGCAGTTCTTC. Translation gives CASSLGLPAGRPNEQFF.

V and J are TRBV7-9 and TRBJ2-2; 9 nucleotides match TRBD2. Germline V gene sequence: CDR1 SEHNR, CDR2 FQNEAQ (reference sequence). There are 15 residues in the CDR3. V dropped 4 bases and J dropped 1; count of bases not matched to a gene: 1. CDR3 coding DNA: TGTGCCAGCAGCTCGACTAGCGGGAACACCGGGGAGCTGTTTTTT. Translation gives CASSSTSGNTGELFF. The complete variable domain, with remaining parts taken from reference TRBV7-9 and TRBJ2-2, reads DTGVSQNPRHKITKRGQNVTFRCDPISEHNRLYWYRQTLGQGPEFLTYFQNEAQLEKSRLLSDRFSAERPKGSFSTLEIQRTEQGDSAMYLCASSSTSGNTGELFFGEGSRLTVL.

The V gene is TRBV4-3, the J gene TRBJ2-7; possibly TRBD2 for D (5 bases). The CDR3 sequence is 16 residues long. Germline CDR1 reads LGHNA; CDR2 reads YSLEER. Trimming pared 0 bases from V and 0 bases from J, leaving 12 bases between. The CDR3 nucleotides read TGCGCCAGCAGCCAAGATCAGATGGGGAGCTCCTACGAGCAGTACTTC. It yields the protein CASSQDQMGSSYEQYF.

This clone has just a few counts. This chain connects TRBV6-4 to TRBJ1-5, with TRBD1 identical over 7 bases. J was trimmed by 6 bases and V by 0 bases; bases with no gene match: 17. In germline, CDR1 is MRHNA, CDR2 SNTAGT. The CDR3 spans 19 residues. The CDR3 sequence is CASSDSKGVRASGGQPQHF. In nucleotides, the CDR3 is TGTGCCAGCAGTGACTCAAAAGGGGTGAGGGCCTCAGGGGGTCAGCCCCAGCATTTT.

This clone occurred once. This sequence joins TRBV24-1 and TRBJ2-1; 13 bases are shared with TRBD2. Trimming took 2 bases from V and 4 from J; bases not matched to a gene: 4. Germline CDR1 reads KGHDR; CDR2 reads SFDVKD. The CDR3 has 17 amino acids. This CDR3 reads CATSDWGLAGTYNEQFF. The CDR3 DNA follows: TGTGCCACCAGTGATTGGGGACTAGCGGGAACTTACAATGAGCAGTTCTTC.

This chain uses TRBV14 with TRBJ2-7, with TRBD1 matching 7 bases. From germline, CDR1 is SGHDN and CDR2 FVKESK. Trimming took 3 bases from V and 5 from J; bases not matched to a gene: 10. The length of the CDR3 is 15 residues. CDR3 DNA: TGTGCCAGCAGCCAGTGGACAGGCCTTTGGGACGAGCAGTACTTC. It specifies CASSQWTGLWDEQYF.

The rearrangement joins TRBV7-9 to TRBJ1-1; D unclear. The CDR3 extends over 16 amino acids. Between the trimmed V and J ends, which lost 1 base and 0 bases, there was a span of 12 bases. The germline V gene has CDR1 SEHNR and CDR2 FQNEAQ (reference sequence). The CDR3 is CASSLEPGLMNTEAFF. The DNA of the CDR3 is TGTGCCAGCAGCTTAGAACCCGGGTTAATGAACACTGAAGCTTTCTTT.

The CDR3 DNA reads TGTGCCAGCAGCTTCCTCACCGGGGGAGCCAAAAACATTCAGTACTTC. Translated: CASSFLTGGAKNIQYF. The J gene is TRBJ2-4, the V gene TRBV11-1; D is perhaps TRBD2 (6 bases). Trimming removed 3 bases at V and 0 bases at J, with 12 bases between. Germline CDR1 is SGHAT and CDR2 is FQDESV (reference sequence). This CDR3 is built from 16 residues.

The genes are TRBV7-2 and TRBJ1-5; TRBD1 agrees at 10 bases. V trimming: 5 bases; J trimming: 6 bases; junction bases outside the gene matches: 10. CDR3 length: 16 amino acids. The V gene's germline CDR1 is SGHTA and CDR2 FQGNSA. CDR3 protein: CASSSRGTGVLQPQHF. Written as DNA, the CDR3 is TGTGCCAGCAGCAGTAGGGGGACAGGGGTCCTTCAGCCCCAGCATTTT.

The CDR3 coding sequence is TGCGCCAGCAGCCCACGACTAGCGGGAGGATCTGCCTACGAGCAGTACTTC. This gives the protein CASSPRLAGGSAYEQYF. The genes are TRBV5-1 and TRBJ2-7; TRBD2 matches at 13 bases. The junction had 9 bases not matched to a gene; V was cut back by 4 bases and J by 2 bases. Germline V gene data show CDR1 as SGHRS and CDR2 as YFSETQ. The CDR3 spans 17 residues.

This rearrangement joins TRBV30 to TRBJ2-7; TRBD1 agrees at 8 bases. In germline, CDR1 is GTSNPN, CDR2 SVGIG (reference sequence). The J segment lost 2 bases and the V segment lost 5 bases, leaving 5 bases of the junction unmatched. The CDR3 loop spans 13 amino acids. The DNA for the CDR3 is TGTGCCTGGGTACAGGGGGTAACCTACGAGCAGTACTTC. This codes for CAWVQGVTYEQYF.

The chain joins TRBV7-2 to TRBJ2-1; D uncertain. The V end was cut by 4 bases, the J end by 2 bases, with 18 bases between. Germline values: CDR1 SGHTA, CDR2 FQGNSA. The CDR3 has 17 residues. This chain's CDR3 is CASSSLPRLVPYNEQFF. CDR3 nucleotides: TGTGCCAGCAGCTCCCTCCCCCGACTCGTCCCCTACAATGAGCAGTTCTTC. Full variable domain (missing parts from reference TRBV7-2 and TRBJ2-1): GAGVSQSPSNKVTEKGKDVELRCDPISGHTALYWYRQSLGQGLEFLIYFQGNSAPDKSGLPSDRFSAERTGGSVSTLTIQRTQQEDSAVYLCASSSLPRLVPYNEQFFGPGTRLTVL.